The 27 T cell receptor beta chains presented below share a single source sample, sequenced in a study of blood T cell repertoires in COVID-19. This table comes from immunoSEQ multiplex PCR, and its TCRdb copy is limited to in-frame clones, with some not included. The sample lists more than 80,000 clones, 71% occurring once. The specimen sequenced was peripheral blood. These receptors all stem from a human donor with acute or convalescent COVID-19. The donor label of this sample is uncertain.

This chain connects TRBV14 to TRBJ2-1; TRBD1 matches at 7 bases. The V segment lost 2 bases and the J segment 6 bases; nucleotides outside the gene matches: 7. Germline lookup yields CDR1 SGHDN and CDR2 FVKESK. CDR3 length: 15 amino acids. The CDR3 is CASSQRTGSGNEQFF. CDR3 bases: TGTGCCAGCAGCCAAAGGACAGGAAGCGGCAATGAGCAGTTCTTC. The whole variable domain, remainder taken from reference TRBV14 and TRBJ2-1, is EAGVTQFPSHSVIEKGQTVTLRCDPISGHDNLYWYRRVMGKEIKFLLHFVKESKQDESGMPNNRFLAERTGGTYSTLKVQPAELEDSGVYFCASSQRTGSGNEQFFGPGTRLTVL.

This clone came up a few times. The genes are TRBV6-2 or TRBV6-3 and TRBJ2-2; 8 bases agree with TRBD1. V dropped 2 bases and J dropped 4; count of bases not matched to a gene: 6. Looked up from germline, CDR1 is MNHEY and CDR2 is SVGEGT. This CDR3 is built from 16 residues. The CDR3 DNA is TGTGCCAGCAGTTACCGACAGGGGATCGGCACCGGGGAGCTGTTTTTT. It codes for CASSYRQGIGTGELFF.

This chain uses TRBV9 with TRBJ1-5, with unresolved D. CDR3 length: 13 residues. With 2 bases removed from V and 7 bases from J, the gap between germline ends came to 10 bases. CDR1 is SGDLS and CDR2 is YYNGEE in the germline V gene. CDR3 region: CASSVAPGQPQHF. Written as DNA, the CDR3 is TGTGCCAGCAGCGTCGCCCCCGGGCAGCCCCAGCATTTT.

The chain joins TRBV21-1 to TRBJ2-2; the D call of TRBD2 is as the table states it, not checked on the DNA. TRBV21-1 is tagged as a pseudogene. The CDR3 has 16 residues. The CDR3 sequence: CARPRGGLDTTGELFF. The CDR3 nucleotides are TGTGCCAGGCCGAGGGGGGGGTTGGACACCACCGGGGAGCTGTTTTTT.

This clone has just a few counts. The V gene is TRBV28, the J gene TRBJ1-5; 7 bases match TRBD1. CDR1 and CDR2 from the germline V gene are MDHEN and SYDVKM. The J segment lost 0 bases and the V segment lost 5 bases, leaving 22 bases of the junction unmatched. The CDR3 covers 21 residues. The DNA of the CDR3 is TGTGCCAGCAGTCCGACCGAGCTGGGACAGCTAAGTGCGTATAGCAATCAGCCCCAGCATTTT. This sequence encodes CASSPTELGQLSAYSNQPQHF.

As regards this clone: Germline and junction disagree at one end, which may indicate a read error. This rearrangement joins TRBV18 to TRBJ2-1; TRBD2 matches 9 bases. The CDR3 is made up of 16 amino acids. CDR1 and CDR2 (germline): KGHSH, LQKENI. Here the CDR3 reads CASSPPGGGGAHEQFF. The CDR3 coding sequence is TGTGCCAGCTCGCCACCGGGAGGCGGGGGGGCCCATGAGCAGTTCTTC.

The chain has TRBV27 and TRBJ1-2, with TRBD1 matching 7 bases. With 1 base clipped from V and 6 bases from J, the junction kept 2 bases outside the gene matches. Germline CDR1 and CDR2: MNHEY and SMNVEV (reference sequence). This CDR3 region has 13 residues. The CDR3 region is CASSLYRGNGYTF. The CDR3 DNA follows: TGTGCCAGCAGTTTATACAGGGGAAATGGCTACACCTTC.

This clone was detected many times. The V call is TRBV23-1, the J call TRBJ1-5; D is possibly TRBD1 (5 bases). TRBV23-1 is an ORF, with its function uncertain. The length of the CDR3 is 13 residues. The ends were cut back, 7 bases at V and 10 bases at J, with 17 bases in the middle. CDR3 sequence (DNA): TGCGCCAGCACCAAGGGGAGGGGCGGTCCCCAGCATTTT. Amino acids: CASTKGRGGPQHF.

This clone was seen a few times. The chain joins TRBV6-1 to TRBJ1-1; D call uncertain. The CDR3 spans 14 residues. V gave up 1 base and J gave up 5 bases, with 11 bases separating them. In germline, CDR1 is MNHNS, CDR2 SASEGT. CDR3 amino acids: CASSEGQESTEAFF. The CDR3, as DNA: TGTGCCAGCAGTGAAGGCCAGGAATCTACTGAAGCTTTCTTT.

The J gene is TRBJ1-4, the V gene TRBV7-9; 7 bases map to TRBD1. After removal of 5 bases from V and 4 bases from J, the junction contained 4 bases not matched to a gene. The germline CDR1 and CDR2 sequences are SEHNR and FQNEAQ (reference sequence). This CDR3 has 14 amino acids. The CDR3: CASSPGTVNEKLFF. CDR3 DNA sequence: TGTGCCAGCAGCCCCGGGACAGTTAATGAAAAACTGTTTTTT.

The J gene is TRBJ2-3, the V gene TRBV6-2 or TRBV6-3; 11 bases map to TRBD2. Germline CDR1 is MNHEY and CDR2 is SVGEGT. V was clipped by 2 bases and J by 5 bases; unmatched bases: 6. The CDR3 covers 16 residues. The CDR3 DNA follows: TGTGCCAGCAGTTACCTTCTAGCGGGGGGACGAGATACGCAGTATTTT. It codes for CASSYLLAGGRDTQYF.

This clone showed up just a few times. The chain is built from TRBV10-2 and TRBJ2-7; the D gene is possibly TRBD2 (7 bases). Germline values: CDR1 WSHSY, CDR2 SAAADI. The CDR3 spans 14 residues. Trimming left V 4 bases short and J 4 bases short, with 14 bases between. The chain's CDR3 is CASSVQGGSYEQYV. CDR3 coding DNA: TGCGCCAGCAGTGTACAGGGAGGGTCATACGAGCAGTACGTC.

This clone was counted a few times. V gene TRBV14 combines with J gene TRBJ1-2; D might be TRBD1 (5 bases). V was trimmed by 4 bases and J by 6 bases, leaving 24 bases between them. From germline, CDR1 is SGHDN and CDR2 FVKESK. This CDR3 region has 17 residues. In DNA, the CDR3 is TGTGCCAGCAGCCCGCTAACGCGGGGCTGGGGTAATGATGGCTACACCTTC. It translates to CASSPLTRGWGNDGYTF.

This chain joins TRBV5-1 and TRBJ1-2; tentatively, D is TRBD1 (6 bases). Germline CDR1 SGHRS, CDR2 YFSETQ. V was trimmed by 4 bases and J by 4 bases, leaving 17 bases between them. The CDR3 contains 15 residues. The CDR3 DNA reads as TGCGCCAGCAGCCCTAGGGACATTGGCAGCTATGGCTACACCTTC. This encodes CASSPRDIGSYGYTF.

This chain joins TRBV24-1 and TRBJ2-5, with TRBD1 matching 8 bases. The V and J ends lost 7 bases and 2 bases, in that order; junction bases with no gene match: 8. In germline, CDR1 is KGHDR, CDR2 SFDVKD. This CDR3 region has 15 residues. The CDR3 sequence is CATSRRNRGQETQYF. The CDR3 DNA reads TGTGCCACCAGCCGCCGAAACAGGGGGCAAGAGACCCAGTACTTC.

This chain uses TRBV2 with TRBJ2-3; 12 bases map to TRBD2. CDR1 and CDR2 from the germline V gene are SNHLY and FYNNEI. V lost 3 bases to trimming and J lost 4 bases; unmatched junction nucleotides: 11. The CDR3 covers 18 residues. This CDR3 is CASSEWLAGGQGADTQYF. Here the CDR3 DNA reads TGTGCCAGCAGTGAGTGGCTAGCGGGGGGGCAGGGAGCAGATACGCAGTATTTT.

The chain recombines TRBV7-8 with TRBJ1-1, with 8 bases lining up with TRBD1. Germline V CDR1 and CDR2: SGHVS, FQNEAQ. The length of the CDR3 is 17 residues. The V segment lost 5 bases and the J segment 0 bases; nucleotides outside the gene matches: 11. CDR3 in amino acids: CASSSRDRRIMNTEAFF. As DNA, the CDR3 is TGTGCCAGCAGCAGCCGGGACAGGCGTATTATGAACACTGAAGCTTTCTTT. Full variable domain (rest looked up from reference TRBV7-8 and TRBJ1-1): GAGVSQSPRYKVAKRGQDVALRCDPISGHVSLFWYQQALGQGPEFLTYFQNEAQLDKSGLPSDRFFAERPEGSVSTLKIQRTQQEDSAVYLCASSSRDRRIMNTEAFFGQGTRLTVV.

This rearrangement joins TRBV5-1 to TRBJ1-1; 7 positions agree with TRBD1. The germline V gene encodes CDR1 SGHRS and CDR2 YFSETQ. This CDR3 contains 16 residues. The ends lost 7 bases at V and 5 bases at J; junction bases unmatched: 17. In DNA, the CDR3 is TGCGCCAGCTCTTCACCGAGGGGGCAGGGTTTGACTGAAGCTTTCTTT. Protein: CASSSPRGQGLTEAFF.

The chain is built from TRBV5-5 and TRBJ1-5; no reliable D call. The CDR3 has 16 residues. Per germline, CDR1 SGHKS and CDR2 YYEKEE (reference sequence). Trimming left V 4 bases short and J 1 base short, with 15 bases between. CDR3 residues: CASSPWPRLSNQPQHF. The CDR3 DNA reads as TGTGCCAGCAGCCCGTGGCCTAGGCTGAGCAATCAGCCCCAGCATTTT.

Here the CDR3 reads CASRGGRTGNQPQHF. Written as DNA, the CDR3 is TGTGCCAGCCGGGGGGGCCGCACAGGGAATCAGCCCCAGCATTTT. The chain has TRBV6-5 and TRBJ1-5; perhaps TRBD1 as D (6 bases). The CDR3 is made up of 15 amino acids. Trimming removed 8 bases from V and 4 bases from J, with 18 bases in between. Looked up from germline, CDR1 is MNHEY and CDR2 is SVGAGI.

The chain employs TRBV3-1 (or the pseudogene TRBV3-2) and TRBJ1-4; no clear D. Trimming pared 4 bases from V and 0 bases from J, leaving 12 bases between. Germline V gene lookup returns CDR1 LGHDT and CDR2 YNNKEL (reference sequence). This CDR3 region has 16 residues. Written as DNA, the CDR3 is TGTGCCAGCAGCCCTTCTCCCACAGCAACTAATGAAAAACTGTTTTTT. Its protein is CASSPSPTATNEKLFF.

The rearrangement links TRBV5-1 to TRBJ1-1; D gene ambiguous. Trimming stripped 4 bases from V and 1 base from J, with 8 bases between. Germline V gene data show CDR1 as SGHRS and CDR2 as YFSETQ. This CDR3 is built from 13 residues. CDR3 protein: CASSHPGNTEAFF. The CDR3 coding sequence is TGCGCCAGCAGCCACCCCGGGAACACTGAAGCTTTCTTT.

The chain couples TRBV15 to TRBJ2-1, with D perhaps TRBD2 (7 bases). CDR3 size: 17 residues. The ends were cut back, 1 base at V and 7 bases at J, with 20 bases in the middle. Germline-derived CDR1 and CDR2 are LNHNV and YYDKDF (reference sequence). CDR3 loop: CATSRGGGRASVNEQFF. The CDR3 coding sequence is TGTGCCACCAGCAGAGGGGGGGGCAGAGCTTCGGTAAATGAGCAGTTCTTC. Filled out from reference TRBV15 and TRBJ2-1, the complete variable domain reads DAMVIQNPRYQVTQFGKPVTLSCSQTLNHNVMYWYQQKSSQAPKLLFHYYDKDFNNEADTPDNFQSRRPNTSFCFLDIRSPGLGDTAMYLCATSRGGGRASVNEQFFGPGTRLTVL.

This chain connects TRBV18 to TRBJ2-7; maybe TRBD2 (6 bases). V lost 0 bases and J 5 bases, leaving 14 bases between the germline ends. From germline, CDR1 is KGHSH and CDR2 LQKENI. This CDR3 spans 15 amino acids. CDR3 loop: CASSPPTSLRNEQYF. CDR3 nucleotide sequence: TGTGCCAGCTCACCACCTACTAGCCTAAGGAACGAGCAGTACTTC.

The chain is built from TRBV7-9 and TRBJ1-2, with no clear D. Per the germline V gene, CDR1 is SEHNR and CDR2 is FQNEAQ (reference sequence). The CDR3 is 13 residues long. V lost 4 bases and J 7 bases, leaving 13 bases between the germline ends. The CDR3, as DNA: TGTGCCAGCAGCTCCCAGATATTTGCTGGCTACACCTTC. It codes for CASSSQIFAGYTF.

A word on this clone: This sample includes further DNA sequences coding for the same CDR3. The gene calls are TRBV24-1 and TRBJ1-1; D perhaps matches TRBD1 (5 bases). This CDR3 is 13 amino acids long. The germline V gene encodes CDR1 KGHDR and CDR2 SFDVKD. The germline V and J ends were trimmed by 1 base and 5 bases, with 7 bases remaining between them. CDR3 in amino acids: CATSDFRGTEAFF. As DNA, the CDR3 is TGTGCCACCAGTGATTTCCGGGGGACTGAAGCTTTCTTT.

Details on this clone: The identical CDR3 is also encoded by other nucleotide sequences in the sample. The chain combines TRBV28 with TRBJ2-5; D is uncertain. The CDR3 loop spans 11 amino acids. Between the trimmed V and J ends, which lost 5 bases and 2 bases, there was a span of 3 bases. CDR1 MDHEN and CDR2 SYDVKM come from the germline V gene. The CDR3 DNA is TGTGCCAGCAGTCTACAAGAGACCCAGTACTTC. Translating gives CASSLQETQYF.